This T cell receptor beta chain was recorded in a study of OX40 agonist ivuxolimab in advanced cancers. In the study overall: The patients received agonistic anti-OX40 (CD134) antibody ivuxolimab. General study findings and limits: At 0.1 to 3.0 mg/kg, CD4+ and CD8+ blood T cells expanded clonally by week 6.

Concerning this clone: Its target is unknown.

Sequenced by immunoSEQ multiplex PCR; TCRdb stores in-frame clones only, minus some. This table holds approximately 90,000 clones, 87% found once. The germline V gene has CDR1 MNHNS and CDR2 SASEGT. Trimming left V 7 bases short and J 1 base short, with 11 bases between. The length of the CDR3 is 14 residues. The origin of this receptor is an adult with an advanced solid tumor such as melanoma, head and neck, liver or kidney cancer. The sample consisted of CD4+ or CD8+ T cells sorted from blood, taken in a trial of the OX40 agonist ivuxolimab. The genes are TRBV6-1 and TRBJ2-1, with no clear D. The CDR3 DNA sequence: TGTGCCAGCACCTGGACGGAATCCTACAATGAGCAGTTCTTC. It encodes CASTWTESYNEQFF.